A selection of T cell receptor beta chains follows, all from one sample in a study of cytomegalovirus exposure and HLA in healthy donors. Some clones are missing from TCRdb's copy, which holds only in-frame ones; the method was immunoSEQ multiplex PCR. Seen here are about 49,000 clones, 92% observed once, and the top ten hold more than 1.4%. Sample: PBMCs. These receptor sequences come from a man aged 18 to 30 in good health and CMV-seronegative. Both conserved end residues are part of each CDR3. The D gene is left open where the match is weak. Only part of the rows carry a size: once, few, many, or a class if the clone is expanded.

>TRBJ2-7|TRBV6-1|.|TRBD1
CASRDRGLEQYF
TGTGCCAGCAGGGACAGGGGGCTCGAGCAGTACTTC
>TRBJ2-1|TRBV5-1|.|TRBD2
CASRRLADNEQFF
TGCGCCAGCCGAAGACTAGCGGATAATGAGCAGTTCTTC
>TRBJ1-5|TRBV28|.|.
CASSLLGRNQPQHF
TGTGCCAGCAGTTTATTGGGCAGGAATCAGCCCCAGCATTTT
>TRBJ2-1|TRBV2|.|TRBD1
CARQRGDRGRGEQFF
TGTGCCAGACAACGAGGGGACAGGGGGCGGGGTGAGCAGTTCTTC
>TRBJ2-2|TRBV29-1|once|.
CSSGHNTGELFF
TGCAGCTCCGGACATAACACCGGGGAGCTGTTTTTT
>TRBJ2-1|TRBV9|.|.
CASSKDRNNEQFF
TGTGCCAGCAGCAAGGACAGAAACAATGAGCAGTTCTTC
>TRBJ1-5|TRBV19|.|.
CASSMGREPNQPQHF
TGTGCCAGTAGTATGGGGAGGGAGCCCAATCAGCCCCAGCATTTT
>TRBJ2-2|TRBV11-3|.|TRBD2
CASSRTSGETSNTGELFF
TGTGCCAGCAGCCGGACTAGCGGGGAAACCTCGAACACCGGGGAGCTGTTTTTT
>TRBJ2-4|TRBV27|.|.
CASSLTTAAKNIQYF
TGTGCCAGCAGTTTAACGACAGCAGCCAAAAACATTCAGTACTTC
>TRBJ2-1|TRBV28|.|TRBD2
CASSSGVASYNEQFF
TGTGCCAGCAGCAGCGGGGTCGCATCCTACAATGAGCAGTTCTTC
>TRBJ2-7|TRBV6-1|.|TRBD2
CASQEEREVDEQYF
TGTGCCAGCCAAGAGGAGCGGGAGGTCGACGAGCAGTACTTC
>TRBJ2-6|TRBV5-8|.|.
CASSLNGNSGANVLTF
TGTGCCAGCAGCTTGAATGGCAACTCTGGGGCCAACGTCCTGACTTTC
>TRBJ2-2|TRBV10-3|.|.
CAISERMGRDGELFF
TGTGCCATCAGCGAACGAATGGGGCGAGACGGGGAGCTGTTTTTT
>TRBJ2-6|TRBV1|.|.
CTSRDEGLYNRANVLTF
TGCACCAGCAGGGATGAGGGTTTGTACAATCGGGCCAACGTCCTGACTTTC
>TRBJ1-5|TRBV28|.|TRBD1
CASSWGQGASQPQHF
TGTGCCAGCAGTTGGGGACAGGGGGCCTCTCAGCCCCAGCATTTT
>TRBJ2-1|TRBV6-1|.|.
CASNYPSSYNEQFF
TGTGCCAGCAACTATCCCAGCTCCTACAATGAGCAGTTCTTC
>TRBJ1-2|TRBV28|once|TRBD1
CASFDARAGGNYGYTF
TGTGCCAGCTTTGACGCCCGGGCAGGGGGAAACTATGGCTACACCTTC
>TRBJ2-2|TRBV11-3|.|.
CASSPGTFTGELFF
TGTGCCAGCAGCCCCGGGACATTCACCGGGGAGCTGTTTTTT
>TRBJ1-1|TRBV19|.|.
CASSTTRNTEAFF
TGTGCCAGTAGTACCACTAGGAACACTGAAGCTTTCTTT
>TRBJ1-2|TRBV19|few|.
CASSEGAAYGYTF
TGTGCCAGTAGTGAGGGAGCCGCTTATGGCTACACCTTC
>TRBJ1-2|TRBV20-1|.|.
CSARNRETYTF
TGCAGTGCTAGGAACAGGGAAACCTACACCTTC
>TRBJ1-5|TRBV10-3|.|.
CAISEGGLKPQHF
TGTGCCATCAGTGAAGGGGGACTAAAGCCCCAGCATTTT
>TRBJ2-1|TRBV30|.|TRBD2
CAWRGGGTSYNEQFF
TGTGCCTGGAGGGGTGGGGGGACTAGCTACAATGAGCAGTTCTTC
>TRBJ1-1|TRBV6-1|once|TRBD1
CATGGTEAFF
TGTGCCACAGGGGGGACTGAAGCTTTCTTT
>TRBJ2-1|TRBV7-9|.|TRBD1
CASSLPGTGSREQFF
TGTGCCAGCAGCTTACCCGGGACAGGGTCTCGGGAGCAGTTCTTC
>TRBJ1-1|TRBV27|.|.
CASRLQGSTEAFF
TGTGCCAGCAGGTTACAGGGATCCACTGAAGCTTTCTTT
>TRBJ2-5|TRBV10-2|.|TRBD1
CASSEPGQGAETQYF
TGCGCCAGCAGTGAACCGGGACAGGGCGCGGAGACCCAGTACTTC
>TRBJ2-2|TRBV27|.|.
CASSLKTSGTGELFF
TGTGCCAGCAGTTTAAAGACCTCCGGGACCGGGGAGCTGTTTTTT
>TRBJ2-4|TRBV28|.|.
CASSPQGSIIYIQYF
TGTGCCAGCAGTCCCCAGGGCTCGATAATATACATTCAGTACTTC
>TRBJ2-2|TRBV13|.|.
CASSNHGVGMNTGELFF
TGTGCCAGCAGCAACCACGGGGTAGGGATGAACACCGGGGAGCTGTTTTTT
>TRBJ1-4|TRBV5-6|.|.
CASSLADRRSHEKLFF
TGTGCCAGCAGCTTGGCCGATAGAAGGAGCCATGAAAAACTGTTTTTT
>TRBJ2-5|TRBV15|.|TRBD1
CATSRSSTRQGAWETQYF
TGTGCCACCAGCAGATCCTCGACGAGACAGGGGGCATGGGAGACCCAGTACTTC
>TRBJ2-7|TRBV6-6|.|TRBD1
CASSYFRRGQTYEQYF
TGTGCCAGCAGTTACTTCCGCAGGGGGCAGACCTACGAGCAGTACTTC
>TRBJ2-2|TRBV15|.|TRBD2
CATSKPGLAVFAGELFF
TGTGCCACCAGCAAACCGGGACTAGCTGTTTTCGCCGGGGAGCTGTTTTTT
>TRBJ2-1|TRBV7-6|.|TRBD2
CASSFRLAGNNEQFF
TGTGCCAGCAGCTTCCGACTAGCGGGTAACAATGAGCAGTTCTTC
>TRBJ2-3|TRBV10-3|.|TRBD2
CAISERVPGGLDTQYF
TGTGCCATCAGTGAACGTGTTCCGGGAGGACTAGATACGCAGTATTTT
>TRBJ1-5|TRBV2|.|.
CASRQASRNQPQHF
TGTGCCAGCAGACAGGCTTCCCGCAATCAGCCCCAGCATTTT
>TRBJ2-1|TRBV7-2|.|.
CASSPSNRRYNEQFF
TGTGCCAGCAGCCCTAGCAACCGCCGCTACAATGAGCAGTTCTTC
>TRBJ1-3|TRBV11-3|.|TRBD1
CASSFAGGFAGNTIYF
TGTGCCAGCAGCTTTGCAGGGGGCTTCGCTGGAAACACCATATATTTT
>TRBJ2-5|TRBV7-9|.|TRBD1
CASSWDRVKETQYF
TGTGCCAGCAGCTGGGACAGGGTGAAAGAGACCCAGTACTTC
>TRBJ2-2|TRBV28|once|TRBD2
CASSWLRGAGELFF
TGTGCCAGCAGCTGGCTGCGGGGGGCCGGGGAGCTGTTTTTT
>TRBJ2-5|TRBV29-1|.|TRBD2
CSCVGTSGNPYQETQYF
TGCAGCTGCGTGGGGACTAGCGGAAACCCGTACCAAGAGACCCAGTACTTC
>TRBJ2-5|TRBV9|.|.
CASSVQPGETQYF
TGTGCCAGCAGCGTTCAACCGGGAGAGACCCAGTACTTC
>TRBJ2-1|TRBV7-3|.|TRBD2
CASSLSRTSANEQFF
TGTGCCAGCAGCTTAAGTCGGACTAGCGCTAATGAGCAGTTCTTC
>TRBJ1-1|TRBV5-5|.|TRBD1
CASSLFAGQGREAFF
TGTGCCAGCAGCTTGTTCGCGGGACAGGGTCGCGAAGCTTTCTTT
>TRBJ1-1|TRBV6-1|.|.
CASSLVEGMNTEAFF
TGTGCCAGCTCCTTAGTGGAGGGGATGAACACTGAAGCTTTCTTT
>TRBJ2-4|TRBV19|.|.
CASSVGSLAKNIQYF
TGTGCCAGTAGTGTAGGTTCCCTTGCCAAAAACATTCAGTACTTC
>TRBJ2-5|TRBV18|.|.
CASSPGQGKTQYF
TGTGCCAGCTCACCGGGGCAGGGGAAGACCCAGTACTTC
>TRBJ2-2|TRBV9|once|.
CASSISGAGTGELFF
TGTGCCAGCAGCATCTCAGGGGCGGGTACCGGGGAGCTGTTTTTT
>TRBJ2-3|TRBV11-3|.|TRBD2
CASSLSGSADTQYF
TGTGCCAGCAGCTTAAGCGGGAGTGCAGATACGCAGTATTTT
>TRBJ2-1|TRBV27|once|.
CASSLIGVNEQFF
TGTGCCAGCAGTTTAATCGGGGTCAATGAGCAGTTCTTC
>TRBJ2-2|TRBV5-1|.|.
CASKRDSTNTGELFF
TGCGCCAGCAAGAGGGACTCGACGAACACCGGGGAGCTGTTTTTT
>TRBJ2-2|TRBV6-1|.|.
CASSERRNTGELFF
TGTGCCAGCAGTGAGAGGCGGAACACCGGGGAGCTGTTTTTT
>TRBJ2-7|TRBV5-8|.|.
CASSLAPKTPYRREQYF
TGTGCCAGCAGCTTGGCCCCTAAGACACCATACCGGAGGGAGCAGTACTTC
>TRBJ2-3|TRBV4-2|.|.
CASSSAAAGTDTQYF
TGTGCCAGCAGCAGCGCAGCGGCAGGCACAGATACGCAGTATTTT
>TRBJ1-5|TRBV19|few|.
CASSASRDGNQPQHF
TGTGCCAGTAGCGCGAGCCGTGATGGCAATCAGCCCCAGCATTTT
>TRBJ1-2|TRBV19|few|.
CASSITSGNTVYGYTF
TGTGCCAGTAGTATAACCTCCGGGAATACAGTCTATGGCTACACCTTC